This T cell receptor (beta chain) was identified in a study of T cell responses to AZD1222 COVID-19 vaccine. Notes on the study in general: Of the AZD1222 recipients, only 5 or 6 were seropositive at baseline. It should be noted that donors were predominantly white British and more often female, and clonal diversity was possibly underestimated.

A note on this clone: The antigen is undetermined.

Method: immunoSEQ multiplex PCR; TCRdb's copy keeps in-frame clones and lacks some. The sample lists some 190,000 clones; about 90% were seen once. This CDR3 has 12 amino acids. Deletions cut 4 bases from V and 1 base from J, with 4 bases between. In germline, CDR1 is SNHLY, CDR2 FYNNEI. The TCR comes from an adult who received the AZD1222 COVID-19 vaccine. This sequence joins TRBV2 and TRBJ1-1; D is undetermined. Sequencing was performed on peripheral blood, taken 28 days after the second AZD1222 dose. CDR3 bases: TGTGCCAGCAGTGGAGAGAACACTGAAGCTTTCTTT. Amino acid sequence: CASSGENTEAFF.